These 11 T cell receptor beta chains were sequenced from one sample in a study of blood T cell repertoires in COVID-19. Only in-frame clones appear in the TCRdb table, and some are missing; sequencing was by immunoSEQ multiplex PCR. This table has 55,000 to 65,000 clones, roughly three quarters appearing once. The specimen was peripheral blood. These receptors were collected from a man between 60 and 70 years old with acute or convalescent COVID-19.

CDR3 amino acids: CASSIRDMNTEAFF. In DNA form, the CDR3 reads TGTGCCAGTAGTATACGGGATATGAACACTGAAGCTTTCTTT. This rearrangement joins TRBV19 to TRBJ1-1; D gene uncertain. Germline V lookup: CDR1 LNHDA, CDR2 SQIVND (reference sequence). V was shortened by 2 bases and J by 0 bases, with 7 bases between the two germline ends. The CDR3 is made up of 14 amino acids.

The chain uses TRBV24-1 and TRBJ2-7; TRBD1 might be the D (6 bases). V gave up 6 bases and J gave up 3 bases, with 11 bases separating them. The CDR3 is 13 residues long. Germline V gives CDR1 KGHDR, CDR2 SFDVKD. The chain's CDR3 is CATSHPGVYEQYF. CDR3 coding DNA: TGTGCCACCAGTCATCCAGGGGTCTACGAGCAGTACTTC.

V gene TRBV5-1 combines with J gene TRBJ2-2; 13 nucleotides line up with TRBD2. CDR1 SGHRS and CDR2 YFSETQ come from the germline V gene. V was pared by 3 bases and J by 1 base, with 12 bases of the junction left unmatched. CDR3 length: 20 residues. The CDR3 DNA follows: TGCGCCAGCAGCTCGAGACCCGGGACTAGCGGGACCCTGAACACCGGGGAGCTGTTTTTT. Amino acids: CASSSRPGTSGTLNTGELFF.

There are a few counts of this clone. The chain has TRBV10-3 and TRBJ1-4; D perhaps matches TRBD1 (5 bases). This CDR3 region has 14 residues. V lost 6 bases to trimming and J lost 5 bases, with 13 bases between them. Germline assignment: CDR1 ENHRY and CDR2 SYGVKD. CDR3 amino acids: CAIRGTEANEKLFF. In DNA, the CDR3 is TGTGCCATCAGGGGGACTGAAGCGAATGAAAAACTGTTTTTT.

As to this clone: Other DNA sequences from this sample encode an identical CDR3 as well. The J gene is TRBJ1-1, the V gene TRBV11-3; 8 positions match TRBD1. The CDR3 runs to 13 residues. The J segment lost 7 bases and the V segment lost 4 bases, leaving 5 bases of the junction unmatched. Germline loops: CDR1 SGHNT, CDR2 YENEEA. The CDR3 DNA reads as TGTGCCAGCAGCTCACGACAGGGGAGTGAAGCTTTCTTT. This codes for CASSSRQGSEAFF.

V gene TRBV5-4 combines with J gene TRBJ1-2; D might be TRBD1 (6 bases). The V gene's germline CDR1 is SGHNT and CDR2 YYREEE (reference sequence). The CDR3 spans 15 residues. V was cut by 4 bases and J by 7 bases, with 20 bases left in between. The CDR3 reads CASSTTTGWGGGYTF. In DNA, the CDR3 is TGTGCCAGCAGCACCACGACAGGTTGGGGTGGTGGCTACACCTTC.

This clone has only a few counts. V gene TRBV27 combines with J gene TRBJ1-6, with D tentatively TRBD1 (6 bases). Deletions cut 5 bases from V and 7 bases from J, with 15 bases between. The length of the CDR3 is 15 residues. CDR1 and CDR2 (germline): MNHEY, SMNVEV (reference sequence). The DNA for the CDR3 is TGTGCCAGCAGTCCCCCTGACAGGCCGAATTCACCCCTCCACTTT. It encodes CASSPPDRPNSPLHF.

This clone has just a few counts. This CDR3 is CASRPAGVAYEQYF. CDR3 coding DNA: TGTGCCAGCAGACCAGCGGGGGTTGCCTACGAGCAGTACTTC. The chain recombines TRBV27 with TRBJ2-7; 8 nucleotides match TRBD2. The CDR3 runs 14 residues. Per the germline V gene, CDR1 is MNHEY and CDR2 is SMNVEV (reference sequence). Trimming at V came to 6 bases and at J to 2 bases, leaving 6 bases not matched to a gene.

This chain uses TRBV19 with TRBJ2-5; 11 bases are a match to TRBD2. J lost 4 bases, V lost 5 bases, and 9 bases had no gene match. Germline V gene data show CDR1 as LNHDA and CDR2 as SQIVND (reference sequence). This CDR3 is 16 amino acids long. Written as DNA, the CDR3 is TGTGCCAGTAGTGAGGGTAGCGGGGGGGCCGGAGAGACCCAGTACTTC. It translates to CASSEGSGGAGETQYF.

The V gene is TRBV9, the J gene TRBJ2-3, with 9 bases matching TRBD1. This CDR3 contains 15 residues. In germline, CDR1 is SGDLS, CDR2 YYNGEE. V shed 0 bases, J shed 5 bases, and the junction held 4 bases outside the gene matches. For the CDR3, the DNA is TGTGCCAGCAGCGTAGAGGGACAGGGTGGAGATACGCAGTATTTT. It encodes CASSVEGQGGDTQYF.

The genes are TRBV4-1 and TRBJ1-2; 9 nucleotides match TRBD1. Losses at the gene ends were 1 base for V and 4 bases for J; bases not matched to a gene: 7. Per germline, CDR1 MGHRA and CDR2 YSYEKL. The CDR3 loop spans 16 amino acids. CDR3 protein: CASSQGRTGEVYGYTF. CDR3 in DNA: TGCGCCAGCAGCCAAGGGAGGACAGGGGAGGTCTATGGCTACACCTTC.